This T cell receptor (beta chain) appears in the sequencing data of a study of blood T cell repertoires in COVID-19. Study in general: Specimens from acute and convalescent COVID-19 originated in the United States, Italy and Spain. The cDNA or gDNA used as material had been derived from T cells, B-cell-depleted T cells, or PBMCs.

Methods used by the authors: Reference gene primer amplification in the assay estimated nucleated cell counts. The assay was immunoSEQ multiplex PCR, and TCRdb's table has in-frame clones only and misses some. V and J calls and clone size follow that table, whereas D and trimming were derived from the DNA. The sample carries 150,000 to 200,000 clones, 80% to 90% recorded once. Trimming at V came to 5 bases and at J to 4 bases, leaving 7 bases not matched to a gene. Germline V gene data show CDR1 as PRHDT and CDR2 as FYEKMQ (reference sequence). CDR3 length: 15 amino acids. The sequence was obtained from a man aged 18 to 30 who had recovered from COVID-19. The chain joins TRBV13 to TRBJ2-7; 11 bases are shared with TRBD2. What was sequenced was peripheral blood. The CDR3 spells CASSPTSGRAYEQYF. The CDR3 DNA sequence: TGTGCCAGCAGCCCCACTAGCGGGAGAGCGTACGAGCAGTACTTC.